The 20 T cell receptor beta chains listed next were all sequenced from one sample in a study of tumor-infiltrating lymphocytes in primary liver carcinoma. A constant-region primer served to make TCR beta cDNA from roughly 500 ng total RNA. Libraries of TCR beta came from three nested multiplex PCR rounds with slightly modified ARM-PCR. With TRBV1-TRBV30 forward primers and a C-beta reverse primer, the first two PCR rounds were run for around 10 cycles each. Each CDR3 protein is one row after TCRdb ran MiXCR on the multiplex PCR reads. Here the sample spans fewer than 90,000 distinct CDR3 sequences, approximately 77% being singletons. Between roughly 18 and 30 mg of unsorted bulk tissue served as the source from which RNA and DNA were co-extracted. Input material: liver tumor tissue from sampling region 1. As for subset: tumor region T1, superior pole. These receptors were taken from a man between 35 and 55 years old with primary liver carcinoma and hepatitis B virus infection.

As for this clonotype: This may come from a read error, since a much larger clone is one base off. This chain links TRBV30 with TRBJ1-4; a weak D match, TRBD1 (6 bases). Germline V gives CDR1 GTSNPN, CDR2 SVGIG (reference sequence). This CDR3 is built from 14 residues. V lost 4 bases, J lost 9 bases, and 18 bases lay in between. For the CDR3, the DNA is TGTGCCTGGACCACCTCCAGGGGAGGGAAAAAACTGTTTTTT. Its protein is CAWTTSRGGKKLFF.

With regard to this clonotype: With a much larger clone just one base away, this may be a read error. The chain uses TRBV28 and TRBJ2-1, with TRBD2 matching over 10 bases. Germline V gene data show CDR1 as MDHEN and CDR2 as SYDVKM. CDR3 length: 17 residues. With V trimmed by 8 bases and J by 8 bases, 18 bases remained unmatched. CDR3 sequence reads: CASEPSLVAGGGDEQFF. The CDR3 DNA sequence: TGTGCCAGCGAACCCTCGCTTGTAGCGGGAGGAGGCGATGAGCAGTTCTTC.

Regarding this clonotype: Given a much more abundant clone one base away, this may be a read error. The genes are TRBV13 and TRBJ2-3; no reliable D call. CDR3 length equals 13 residues. V shed 5 bases and J shed 5 bases, with 11 bases lying between them. Germline values: CDR1 PRHDT, CDR2 FYEKMQ (reference sequence). The CDR3 loop is CASSPRWGDTQYF. In DNA form, the CDR3 reads TGTGCCAGCAGCCCGAGATGGGGAGATACGCAGTATTTT.

V and J are TRBV12-3 or TRBV12-4 and TRBJ2-1; TRBD2 might be the D (6 bases). V lost 7 bases and J 9 bases, leaving 19 bases between the germline ends. CDR3 length: 14 residues. CDR3 sequence: CASIGLTGFGEQFF. The CDR3 nucleotides are TGTGCCAGCATTGGACTAACGGGGTTTGGTGAGCAGTTCTTC.

For this clonotype: One end of the junction fails to match germline, which may point to a read error. CDR3 sequence: CASSQESSGTDTQYF. CDR3 sequence (DNA): TGCGCCAGCAGTCAAGAGTCTAGCGGTACAGATACGCAGTATTTT. The rearrangement uses TRBV4-1 and TRBJ2-3, with 7 bases identical to TRBD2. The CDR3 consists of 15 residues. Germline loops: CDR1 MGHRA, CDR2 YSYEKL.

This clonotype was counted once. The junction departs from germline at one end; a sequencing error may be responsible. The genes are TRBV29-1 and TRBJ2-5, with 9 bases that match TRBD2. The germline gives CDR1 SQVTM, CDR2 ANQGSEA. The CDR3 consists of 14 residues. The CDR3, as DNA: TGCAGCGGTTACAGGGCGGGAGGGCAAGAGATCCAGTACTTC. Its translation: CSGYRAGGQEIQYF.

Notes on this clonotype: The junction and the germline gene differ at one end; a read error may be behind it. J is TRBJ2-3 and V is TRBV10-1, with D perhaps matching TRBD2 (7 bases). The germline V gene has CDR1 WNHNN and CDR2 SYGVQD (reference sequence). The CDR3 runs to 14 residues. DNA of the CDR3: TGCGCCAGCAGCGAGGGAGGGGGGCCAGATATGCAGTATTTC. Translating it yields CASSEGGGPDMQYF.

As to this clonotype: The junction and the germline gene differ at one end; a read error may be behind it. The chain is built from TRBV11-2 and TRBJ2-7; 9 positions match TRBD2. Germline lookup yields CDR1 SGHAT and CDR2 FQNNGV. The CDR3 extends over 18 amino acids. The CDR3 DNA reads as TGTGCCAGCAACTTATCCGTTAGACTAGCGGATGGGGGGTACGAGCAGTACTTC. The encoded protein is CASNLSVRLADGGYEQYF.

J is TRBJ2-1 and V is TRBV4-1, with 10 bases aligning to TRBD1. The V gene's germline CDR1 is MGHRA and CDR2 YSYEKL. The CDR3 has 16 amino acids. The CDR3 DNA reads TGCGTCAGTAGCCAAGCATCGGGACAGGGGAGGAATGAGCAGTTCTTC. The encoded protein is CVSSQASGQGRNEQFF.

This clonotype was found a few times. A clone one base away is much larger, so this may be a read error. The genes are TRBV6-1 and TRBJ2-4; 7 bases match TRBD2. CDR3 length: 15 amino acids. Germline V gene data show CDR1 as MNHNS and CDR2 as SASEGT. DNA of the CDR3: TGTGCCAACAGTCTGACCGGGGGGGCCAAAAACATTCAGTACTTC. It yields the protein CANSLTGGAKNIQYF.

As concerns this clonotype: At one boundary the junction diverges from the germline segment, which might be a read error. The chain uses TRBV29-1 and TRBJ2-7, with D possibly TRBD2 on 5 matching bases. CDR3 size: 13 residues. Germline CDR1 reads SQVTM; CDR2 reads ANQGSEA. Here the CDR3 DNA reads TGCAGCATTGAGGTCCCGGGAAAGGCGGAGCAATACTTC. Protein product: CSIEVPGKAEQYF.

This sequence joins TRBV7-8 and TRBJ2-7, with D perhaps TRBD1 (6 bases). CDR1 is SGHVS, CDR2 FQNEAQ, per germline. V lost 4 bases and J 5 bases, leaving 18 bases between the germline ends. The CDR3 length is 15 residues. The CDR3 sequence is CASSSTPGVSNEQYF. The CDR3 nucleotides read TGTGCCAGCAGCTCCACCCCAGGGGTCTCTAACGAGCAGTACTTC.

This clonotype was detected only once. A junction boundary mismatches the germline segment, possibly from a read error. The rearrangement links TRBV6-5 to TRBJ2-2; the D gene is possibly TRBD2 (5 bases). The CDR3 has 14 residues. The V gene's germline CDR1 is MNHEY and CDR2 SVGAGI. CDR3 DNA: TGTGCCGGCAGATATAAGGAGTACACCGGGGAGCTGATTTTT. Its translation is CAGRYKEYTGELIF.

Turning to this clonotype: Since the CDR3 does not end with the conserved phenylalanine or tryptophan, this likely comes from a read error. The chain employs TRBV14 and TRBJ2-2; a weak D match, TRBD1 (6 bases). Germline assignment: CDR1 SGHDN and CDR2 FVKESK. CDR3 size: 14 residues. The V end lost 6 bases, the J end lost 2 bases, and 10 bases lay between the germline ends. As DNA, the CDR3 is TGTGCCAGCAGGTCGGGACAAAACACCGGGGAGCTGTTTTAT. Translating gives CASRSGQNTGELFY.

On this clonotype: A read error may account for a junction end that differs from germline. The CDR3 loop reads CTISESSNNEPQHF. Here the CDR3 DNA reads TGTACCATCAGTGAGTCGTCGAACAATGAGCCACAGCATTTT. The chain is built from TRBV10-3 and TRBJ1-5; D is uncertain. There are 14 residues in the CDR3. The germline CDR1 and CDR2 sequences are ENHRY and SYGVKD.

This clonotype was detected a few times. One end of the junction varies from germline; a read error may be responsible. The CDR3 loop is CASSSSTQLDAEAFF. CDR3 DNA sequence: TGCGCCAGTAGCTCTTCGACGCAATTGGACGCTGAAGCTTTCTTT. This rearrangement joins TRBV5-1 to TRBJ1-1; D remains ambiguous. In germline, CDR1 is SGHRS, CDR2 YFSETQ. The CDR3 runs 15 residues.

Details on this clonotype: At one of its ends the junction is not consistent with the germline gene, which may arise from a read error. The chain is built from TRBV4-2 and TRBJ2-3; possibly TRBD2 for D (6 bases). Germline V CDR1 and CDR2: LGHNA, YNFKEQ. The CDR3 spans 13 residues. For the CDR3, the DNA is TGTGTCAGCAGCCAAGGGGAGGCAGATATGCAGTATTTT. It codes for CVSSQGEADMQYF.

There are many counts of this clonotype. The chain couples TRBV29-1 to TRBJ2-1, with TRBD2 matching over 14 bases. V lost 0 bases and J lost 6; bases outside the gene matches: 1. The germline V gene has CDR1 SQVTM and CDR2 ANQGSEA. This CDR3 is built from 15 residues. This CDR3 reads CSVEDGTSGGNEQFF. CDR3 coding DNA: TGCAGCGTTGAAGACGGGACTAGCGGGGGCAATGAGCAGTTCTTC.

This clonotype was seen repeatedly, ten times or more. V is TRBV6-6 and J is TRBJ1-2; D perhaps matches TRBD1 (6 bases). V was shortened by 0 bases and J by 3 bases, with 14 bases between the two germline ends. This CDR3 is built from 16 residues. Germline CDR1 and CDR2: MNHNY and SVGAGI (reference sequence). CDR3 nucleotide sequence: TGTGCCAGCAGTTACTCATATGGGGGCAGTGACTATGGCTACACCTTC. Amino acids: CASSYSYGGSDYGYTF.

This sequence joins TRBV4-1 and TRBJ2-1; D gene unclear. CDR1 is MGHRA and CDR2 is YSYEKL in the germline V gene. The length of the CDR3 is 11 residues. The V and J ends lost 6 bases and 15 bases respectively, with 15 bases between them. CDR3 coding DNA: TGCGCCAGCAGGGTAACGAGAGAAGTGTTCTTC. Protein product: CASRVTREVFF.